This record covers a single T cell receptor beta chain. This record belongs to a study of T-cell reconstitution after alpha-beta-depleted transplantation in children. There are 14 residues in the CDR3. Germline-derived CDR1 and CDR2 are SGHRS and YFSETQ. The V end lost 4 bases, the J end lost 8 bases, and 18 bases lay between the germline ends. Preparation of the TCRbeta library was carried out with unique molecular identifiers. TCRdb passed the PCR reads through MiXCR, listing each CDR3 protein once. The sample records about 980,000 distinct CDR3 sequences, about 31% being singletons. This sample comprised PBMCs, mostly from graft donor cells, obtained 360 days after TCRalphabeta/CD19-depleted stem cell transplant. This chain joins TRBV5-1 and TRBJ1-2; D might be TRBD1 (5 bases). The sequence was obtained from a boy less than two years old who had a stem cell transplant for SCID, so the T cells may come from the graft donor. The CDR3 loop reads CASSPGGGRKGYTF. CDR3 sequence (DNA): TGCGCCAGCAGCCCCGGGGGAGGGCGGAAGGGCTACACCTTC.